This T cell receptor (beta chain) was obtained from a study of cytomegalovirus exposure and HLA in healthy donors. Profiled with immunoSEQ multiplex PCR; TCRdb holds only in-frame clones, not every one. In the table there are about 160,000 clones, around 89% of which are singletons. The V gene lost 3 bases and the J gene lost 3 bases, with 8 bases spanning the gap. CDR1 and CDR2 (germline): SGHAT, FQDESV (reference sequence). This CDR3 spans 13 amino acids. The sequenced sample consisted of PBMCs. This TCR derives from a man younger than 35 in good health and CMV-seronegative. The chain combines TRBV11-1 with TRBJ1-2; D perhaps matches TRBD1 (5 bases). For the CDR3, the DNA is TGTGCCAGCAGCTTGGGGGAGGACTATGGCTACACCTTC. The encoded protein is CASSLGEDYGYTF.